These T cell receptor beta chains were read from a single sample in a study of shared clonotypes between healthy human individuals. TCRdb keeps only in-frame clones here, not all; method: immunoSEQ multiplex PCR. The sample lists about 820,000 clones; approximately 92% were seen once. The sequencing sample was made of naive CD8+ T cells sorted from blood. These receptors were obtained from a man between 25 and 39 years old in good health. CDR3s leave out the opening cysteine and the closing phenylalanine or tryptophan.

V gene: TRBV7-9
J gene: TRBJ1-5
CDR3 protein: ASQGSNQPQH

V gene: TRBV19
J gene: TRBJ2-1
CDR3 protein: ASTPAGGPNEQF

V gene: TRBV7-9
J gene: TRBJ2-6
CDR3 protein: ASSPVPGQGGSGANVLT

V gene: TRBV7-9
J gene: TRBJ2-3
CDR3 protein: ASSLPPGQEKY

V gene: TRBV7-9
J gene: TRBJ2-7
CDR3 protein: ASSLGQGKSMR

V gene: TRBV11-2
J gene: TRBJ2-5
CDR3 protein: ASSLAGTSVRRETQY

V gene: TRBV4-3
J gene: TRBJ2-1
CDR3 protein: ASSSRAGASGSYEQF

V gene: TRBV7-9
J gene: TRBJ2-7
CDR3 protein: ASSLAGGPYEQY

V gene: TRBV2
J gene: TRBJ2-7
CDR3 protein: ARTPSESSYEQY

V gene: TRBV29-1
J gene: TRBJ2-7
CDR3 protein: SVEGEEPYEQY

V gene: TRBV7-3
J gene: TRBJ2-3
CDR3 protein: ASSKDVTDTQY

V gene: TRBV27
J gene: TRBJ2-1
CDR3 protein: ASSYGVNEQF

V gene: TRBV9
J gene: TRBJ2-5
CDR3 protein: ASSSGLKETQY

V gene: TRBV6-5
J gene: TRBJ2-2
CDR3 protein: ASTRTNTGELF

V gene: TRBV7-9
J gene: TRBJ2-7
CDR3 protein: ASSLSTPGSNEQY

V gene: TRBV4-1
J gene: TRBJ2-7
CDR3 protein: ASSPLAGPYEQY

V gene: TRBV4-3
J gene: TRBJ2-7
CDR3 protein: ASSPGQDTYEQY

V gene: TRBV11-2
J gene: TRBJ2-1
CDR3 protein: ASSPLESGSEQF